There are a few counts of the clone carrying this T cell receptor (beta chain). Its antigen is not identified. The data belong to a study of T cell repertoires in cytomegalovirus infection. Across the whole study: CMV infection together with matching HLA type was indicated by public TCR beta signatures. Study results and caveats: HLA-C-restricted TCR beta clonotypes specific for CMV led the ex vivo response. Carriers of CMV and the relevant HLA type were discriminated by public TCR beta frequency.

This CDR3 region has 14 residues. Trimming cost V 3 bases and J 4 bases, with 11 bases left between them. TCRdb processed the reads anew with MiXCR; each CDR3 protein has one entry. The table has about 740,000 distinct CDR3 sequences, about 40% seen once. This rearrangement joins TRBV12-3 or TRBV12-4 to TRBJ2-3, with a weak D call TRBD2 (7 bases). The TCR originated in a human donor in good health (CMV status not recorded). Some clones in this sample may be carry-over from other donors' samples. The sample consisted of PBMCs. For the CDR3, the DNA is TGTGCCAGCAGTTTCATCGGGGGGCCAGATACGCAGTATTTT. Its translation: CASSFIGGPDTQYF.